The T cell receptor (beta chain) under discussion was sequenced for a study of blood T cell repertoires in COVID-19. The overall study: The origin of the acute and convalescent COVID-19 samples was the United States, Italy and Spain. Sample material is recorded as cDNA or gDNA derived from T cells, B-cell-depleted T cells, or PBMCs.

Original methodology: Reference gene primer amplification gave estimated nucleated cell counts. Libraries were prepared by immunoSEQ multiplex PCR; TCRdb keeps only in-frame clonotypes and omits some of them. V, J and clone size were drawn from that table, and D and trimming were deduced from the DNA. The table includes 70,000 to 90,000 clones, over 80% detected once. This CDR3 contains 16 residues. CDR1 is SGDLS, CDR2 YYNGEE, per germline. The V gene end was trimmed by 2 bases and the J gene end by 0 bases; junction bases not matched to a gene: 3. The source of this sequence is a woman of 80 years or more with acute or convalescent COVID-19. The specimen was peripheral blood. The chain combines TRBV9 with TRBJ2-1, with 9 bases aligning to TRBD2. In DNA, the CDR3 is TGTGCCAGCAGCGTTAGCGGGGGCAGCTCCTACAATGAGCAGTTCTTC. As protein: CASSVSGGSSYNEQFF. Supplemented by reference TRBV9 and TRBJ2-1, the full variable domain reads DSGVTQTPKHLITATGQRVTLRCSPRSGDLSVYWYQQSLDQGLQFLIQYYNGEERAKGNILERFSAQQFPDLHSELNLSSLELGDSALYFCASSVSGGSSYNEQFFGPGTRLTVL.